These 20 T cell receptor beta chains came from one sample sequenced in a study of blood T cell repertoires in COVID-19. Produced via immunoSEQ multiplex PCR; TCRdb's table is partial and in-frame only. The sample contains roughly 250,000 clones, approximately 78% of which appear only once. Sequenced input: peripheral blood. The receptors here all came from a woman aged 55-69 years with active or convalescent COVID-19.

The CDR3 DNA sequence: TGTGCCAGCAGTTACTCGACTACAGTCGATGTGTCTTTCTTT. As protein: CASSYSTTVDVSFF. This chain links TRBV6-6 with TRBJ1-1; D is uncertain. V was cut by 0 bases and J by 12 bases, with 17 bases left in between. Germline V gives CDR1 MNHNY, CDR2 SVGAGI (reference sequence). CDR3 length: 14 amino acids.

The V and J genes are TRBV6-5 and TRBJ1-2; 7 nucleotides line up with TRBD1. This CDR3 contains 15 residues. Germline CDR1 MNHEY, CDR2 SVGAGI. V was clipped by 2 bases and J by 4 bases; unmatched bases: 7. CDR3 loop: CASSYPGRGTYGYTF. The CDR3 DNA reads TGTGCCAGCAGTTACCCGGGCAGGGGGACCTATGGCTACACCTTC.

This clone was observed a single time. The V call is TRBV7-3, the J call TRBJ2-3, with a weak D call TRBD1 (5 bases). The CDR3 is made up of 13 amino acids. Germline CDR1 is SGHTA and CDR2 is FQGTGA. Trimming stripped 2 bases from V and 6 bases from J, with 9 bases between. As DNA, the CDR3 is TGTGCCAGCAGCTTATTAGGGGTTGATACGCAGTATTTT. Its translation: CASSLLGVDTQYF.

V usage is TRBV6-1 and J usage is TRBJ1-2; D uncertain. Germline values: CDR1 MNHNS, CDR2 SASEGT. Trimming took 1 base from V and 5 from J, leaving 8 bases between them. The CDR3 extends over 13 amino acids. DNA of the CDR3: TGTGCCAGCAGTGAAGTGGCGGGGTATGGCTACACCTTC. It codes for CASSEVAGYGYTF.

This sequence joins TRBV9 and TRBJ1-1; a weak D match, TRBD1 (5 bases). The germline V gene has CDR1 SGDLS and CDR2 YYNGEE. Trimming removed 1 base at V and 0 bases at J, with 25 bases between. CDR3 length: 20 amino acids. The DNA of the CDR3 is TGTGCCAGCAGCGTAAGTGGGGGGACGGGACGCCCACCCTTGAACACTGAAGCTTTCTTT. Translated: CASSVSGGTGRPPLNTEAFF.

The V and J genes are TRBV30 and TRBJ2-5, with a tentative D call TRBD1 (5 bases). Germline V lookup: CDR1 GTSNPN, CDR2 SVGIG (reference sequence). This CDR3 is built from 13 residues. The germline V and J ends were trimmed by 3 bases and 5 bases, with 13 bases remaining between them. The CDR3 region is CAWRYRGVETQYF. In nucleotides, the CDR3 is TGTGCCTGGAGATATAGGGGCGTGGAGACCCAGTACTTC.

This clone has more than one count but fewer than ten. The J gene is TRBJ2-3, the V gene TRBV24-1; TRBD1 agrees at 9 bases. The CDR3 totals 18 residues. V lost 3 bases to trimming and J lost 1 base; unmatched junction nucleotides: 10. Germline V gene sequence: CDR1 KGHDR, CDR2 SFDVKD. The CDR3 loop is CATSDPEYWTGGTDTQYF. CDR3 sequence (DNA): TGTGCCACCAGTGATCCAGAGTATTGGACAGGGGGCACAGATACGCAGTATTTT.

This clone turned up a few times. In nucleotides, the CDR3 is TGTGCCAGTATAGAGCGGGGGGGATTCACAGATACGCAGTATTTT. Its translation: CASIERGGFTDTQYF. The chain uses TRBV19 and TRBJ2-3; 10 bases agree with TRBD2. Germline-derived CDR1 and CDR2 are LNHDA and SQIVND (reference sequence). V was pared by 7 bases and J by 2 bases, with 6 bases of the junction left unmatched. This CDR3 region has 15 residues.

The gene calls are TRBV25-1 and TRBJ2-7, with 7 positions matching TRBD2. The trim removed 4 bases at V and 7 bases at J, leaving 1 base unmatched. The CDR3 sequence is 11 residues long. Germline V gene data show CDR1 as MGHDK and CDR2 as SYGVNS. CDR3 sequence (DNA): TGTGCCAGCAGTGCCGGGGGGGAGCAGTACTTC. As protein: CASSAGGEQYF.

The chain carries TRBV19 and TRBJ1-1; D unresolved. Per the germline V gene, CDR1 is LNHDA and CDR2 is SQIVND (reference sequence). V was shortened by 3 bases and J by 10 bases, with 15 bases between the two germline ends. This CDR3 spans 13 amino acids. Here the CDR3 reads CASSMGDTRRAFF. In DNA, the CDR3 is TGTGCCAGTAGTATGGGTGACACTAGGAGAGCTTTCTTT.

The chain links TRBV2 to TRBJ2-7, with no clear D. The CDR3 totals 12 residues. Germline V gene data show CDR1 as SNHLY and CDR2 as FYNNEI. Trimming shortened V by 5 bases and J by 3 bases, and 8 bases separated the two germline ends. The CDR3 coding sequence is TGTGCCAGCAGTCGTCAGAACTACGAGCAGTACTTC. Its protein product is CASSRQNYEQYF.

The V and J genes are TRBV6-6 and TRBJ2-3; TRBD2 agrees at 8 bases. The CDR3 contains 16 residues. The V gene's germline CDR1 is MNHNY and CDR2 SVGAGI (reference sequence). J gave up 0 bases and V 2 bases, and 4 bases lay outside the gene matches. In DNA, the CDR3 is TGTGCCAGCAGTTACGGGGCGGGGGGCAGCACAGATACGCAGTATTTT. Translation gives CASSYGAGGSTDTQYF.

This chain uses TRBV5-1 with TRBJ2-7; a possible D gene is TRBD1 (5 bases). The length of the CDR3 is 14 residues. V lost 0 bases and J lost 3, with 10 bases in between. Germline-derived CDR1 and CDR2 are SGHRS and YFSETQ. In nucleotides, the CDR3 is TGCGCCAGCAGCTTGGCCCCAGGGAACTACGAGCAGTACTTC. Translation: CASSLAPGNYEQYF.

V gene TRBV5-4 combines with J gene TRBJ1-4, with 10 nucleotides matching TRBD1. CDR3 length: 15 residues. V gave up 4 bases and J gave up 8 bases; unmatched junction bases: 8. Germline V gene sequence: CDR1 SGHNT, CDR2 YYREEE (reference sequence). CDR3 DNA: TGTGCCAGCAGCCGGGGCGGGACAGGGGCGGAAAAACTGTTTTTT. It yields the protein CASSRGGTGAEKLFF. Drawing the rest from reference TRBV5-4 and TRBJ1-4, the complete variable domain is ETGVTQSPTHLIKTRGQQVTLRCSSQSGHNTVSWYQQALGQGPQFIFQYYREEENGRGNFPPRFSGLQFPNYSSELNVNALELDDSALYLCASSRGGTGAEKLFFGSGTQLSVL.

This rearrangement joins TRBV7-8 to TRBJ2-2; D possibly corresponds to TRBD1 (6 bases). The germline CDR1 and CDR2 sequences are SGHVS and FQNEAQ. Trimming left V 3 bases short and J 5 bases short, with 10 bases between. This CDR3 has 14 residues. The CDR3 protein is CASSFNRATGELFF. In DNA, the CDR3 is TGTGCCAGCAGCTTCAACAGGGCGACCGGGGAGCTGTTTTTT.

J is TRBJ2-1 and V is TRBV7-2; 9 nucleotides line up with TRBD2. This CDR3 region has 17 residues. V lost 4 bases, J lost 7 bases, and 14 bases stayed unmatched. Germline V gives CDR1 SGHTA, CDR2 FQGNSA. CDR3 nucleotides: TGTGCCAGCAGCTCCCTAGTTGGCGGGGGGGCGCTGAATGAGCAGTTCTTC. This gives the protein CASSSLVGGGALNEQFF.

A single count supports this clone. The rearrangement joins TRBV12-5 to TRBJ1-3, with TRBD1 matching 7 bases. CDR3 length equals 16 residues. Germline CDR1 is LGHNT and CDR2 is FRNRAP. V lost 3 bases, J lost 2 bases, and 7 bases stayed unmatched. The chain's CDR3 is CASGLETGIPGNTIYF. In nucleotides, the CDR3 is TGTGCTAGTGGTTTAGAGACAGGGATCCCTGGAAACACCATATATTTT.

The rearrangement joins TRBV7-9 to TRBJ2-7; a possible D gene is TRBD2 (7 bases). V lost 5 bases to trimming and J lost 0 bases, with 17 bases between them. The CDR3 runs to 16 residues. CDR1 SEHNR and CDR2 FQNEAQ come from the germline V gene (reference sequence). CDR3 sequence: CASSPKGGVSSYEQYF. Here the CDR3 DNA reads TGTGCCAGCAGCCCAAAGGGGGGGGTTAGCTCCTACGAGCAGTACTTC. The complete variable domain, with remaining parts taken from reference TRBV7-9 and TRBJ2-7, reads DTGVSQNPRHKITKRGQNVTFRCDPISEHNRLYWYRQTLGQGPEFLTYFQNEAQLEKSRLLSDRFSAERPKGSFSTLEIQRTEQGDSAMYLCASSPKGGVSSYEQYFGPGTRLTVT.

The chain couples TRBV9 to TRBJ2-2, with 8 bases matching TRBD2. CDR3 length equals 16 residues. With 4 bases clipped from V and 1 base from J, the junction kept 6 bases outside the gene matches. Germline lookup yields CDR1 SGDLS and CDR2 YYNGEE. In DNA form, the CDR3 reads TGTGCCAGCAGCCCCCTCGGGGGGGGGAACACCGGGGAGCTGTTTTTT. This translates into CASSPLGGGNTGELFF.

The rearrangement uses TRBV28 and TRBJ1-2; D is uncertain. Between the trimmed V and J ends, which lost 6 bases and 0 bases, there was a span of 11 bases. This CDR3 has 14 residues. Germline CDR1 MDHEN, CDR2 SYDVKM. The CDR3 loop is CASSLTTANYGYTF. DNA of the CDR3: TGTGCCAGCAGCCTGACTACGGCTAACTATGGCTACACCTTC.